The rows below give T cell receptor beta chains drawn from one sample of a study of T-cell reconstitution after alpha-beta-depleted transplantation in children. TCRdb re-derived calls from the PCR reads in MiXCR, one entry per CDR3 protein. The sample consists of some 70,000 distinct CDR3 sequences, roughly 4.4% of them appearing once. The starting material was PBMCs, mostly from graft donor cells, obtained 180 days after TCRalphabeta/CD19-depleted stem cell transplant. These receptors were taken from a boy in the first two years of life who had a stem cell transplant for acute myeloid leukemia, so the T cells may come from the graft donor. CDR3s include the opening cysteine and the closing phenylalanine or tryptophan. Each record gives: V gene, J gene, clone size, D gene, CDR3 DNA, CDR3 protein. D genes are given only for firm matches. For some rows the clone size is stated as once, few or many, or as a class when expanded; others skip it.

TRBV11-2,TRBJ2-1,many,TRBD2,TGTGCCAGCAGCTCCCTAGCGGGGGGGCCCTACAATGAGCAGTTCTTC,CASSSLAGGPYNEQFF
TRBV5-6,TRBJ1-6,many,-,TGTGCCAGCAGCTTGGATCAGGGTAATTCACCCCTCCACTTT,CASSLDQGNSPLHF
TRBV10-3,TRBJ2-2,many,-,TGTGCCATCAGTGACTACGGACTCTTGAACACCGGGGAGCTGTTTTTT,CAISDYGLLNTGELFF
TRBV7-9,TRBJ1-5,many,TRBD1,TGTGCCAGCAGCTTAGAGGGTAGTAGGGGGCGCGAGCAGCCCCAGCATTTT,CASSLEGSRGREQPQHF
TRBV11-3,TRBJ2-3,many,-,TGTGCCAGCAGCTCTGGCATTACAAGCACAGATACGCAGTATTTT,CASSSGITSTDTQYF
TRBV5-1,TRBJ2-2,many,TRBD1,TGCGCCAGCAGCCCGGGACAGACCACCGGGGAGCTGTTTTTT,CASSPGQTTGELFF
TRBV12-3/TRBV12-4,TRBJ2-7,many,TRBD1,TGTGCCAGCAGTTGGGATACAGGGGAAATAAACTACGAGCAGTACTTC,CASSWDTGEINYEQYF
TRBV7-6,TRBJ1-5,many,-,TGTGCCAGCAGCTTAGATCAGCCCCAGCATTTT,CASSLDQPQHF
TRBV19,TRBJ2-5,-,-,TGTGCCAGTAGTTCCGTCGGGAGAGAGACCCAGTACTTC,CASSSVGRETQYF
TRBV6-5,TRBJ1-1,many,-,TGTGCCAGCAGTCCCCCTTACGGGACGGTGAACACTGAAGCTTTCTTT,CASSPPYGTVNTEAFF